This TCR beta chain comes out of a study of blood T cell repertoires in COVID-19. Study-level information: Sources were T cells, B-cell-depleted T cells, or PBMCs; the material itself was cDNA or gDNA.

The data were produced by immunoSEQ multiplex PCR, yet TCRdb's version contains in-frame clones alone and is incomplete. The sample consists of about 210,000 clones, just under 85% of them appearing once. The CDR3 length is 15 residues. Per germline, CDR1 SGHTA and CDR2 FQGNSA. The V gene lost 5 bases and the J gene lost 11 bases, with 19 bases spanning the gap. The receptor was derived from a woman between 50 and 59 years old with active or convalescent COVID-19. This chain joins TRBV7-2 and TRBJ1-6; D is possibly TRBD1 (6 bases). The sequenced sample consisted of peripheral blood. In nucleotides, the CDR3 is TGTGCCAGCAGCCTTGTGGGGGCAGGGATGGCACCCCTCCACTTT. It codes for CASSLVGAGMAPLHF.